This T cell receptor beta chain was retrieved from a study of shared clonotypes between healthy human individuals. Germline V CDR1 and CDR2: MGHDK, SYGVNS. This CDR3 spans 15 amino acids. The V segment lost 5 bases and the J segment 4 bases; nucleotides outside the gene matches: 8. Replicate PCRs for sorted subsets used approximately 190 ng DNA; this equaled tens of thousands of T cell genomes. Assay: immunoSEQ multiplex PCR; the TCRdb copy retains only in-frame clones and omits some. This sample has about 120,000 clones; 68% occur once, and the top ten carry roughly 24%. Whole-study findings and limits: Between a handful of donors, naive CD4 clonotypes were shared at a level of around 5.2%.

As concerns this clone: What it binds is not known.

The sequence was obtained from a woman in her thirties in good health. V usage is TRBV25-1 and J usage is TRBJ2-1, with 7 bases fitting TRBD1. What was sequenced was memory CD8+ T cells sorted from blood. The subset: CD45RO+ cells pooled with CCR7-negative TemRA cells. DNA for the CDR3: TGTGCCAGCAGTAACCGGGACAGCTCATACAATGAGCAGTTCTTC. Translation gives CASSNRDSSYNEQFF.